The 8 T cell receptor beta chains reported below all come from one sample, sequenced in a study of identifying expanded T cells in peripheral blood (dated by TCRdb to about 2019). Libraries were constructed by the immunoSEQ multiplex PCR assay. TCRdb stores this immuneACCESS table with in-frame sequences only. Part of the clones is absent; in the studies checked, under half of the shortfall reflects unresolved V genes, and no reason is known for the rest. This sample comprises 70,000 or so clones, roughly 90% of them detected only once. The ten largest account for around 3% of the sample. The sequenced sample consisted of blood. The receptor source for this set is a person between 18 and 70 years old in good health.

The rearrangement joins TRBV7-5 to TRBJ1-5; the DNA was not used to check the table's D call, TRBD1. TRBV7-5 is tagged as a pseudogene. The length of the CDR3 is 16 residues. In DNA, the CDR3 is TGTGCCAGAAGCTTTATGACAGGGAACCACAATCAGCCCCAGCATTTT. Its protein product is CARSFMTGNHNQPQHF.

J is TRBJ1-5 and V is TRBV4-1, with D uncertain. Germline V CDR1 and CDR2: MGHRA, YSYEKL. Trimming stripped 0 bases from V and 11 bases from J, with 11 bases between. The CDR3 has 13 amino acids. This CDR3 reads CASSQEISKTQHF. The CDR3 bases are TGCGCCAGCAGCCAAGAAATATCTAAAACCCAGCATTTT.

This sequence joins TRBV7-3 and TRBJ2-1, with 11 bases matching TRBD2. The CDR3 runs to 15 residues. Trimming cost V 4 bases and J 4 bases; bases outside gene matches: 3. CDR1 is SGHTA and CDR2 is FQGTGA in the germline V gene. This CDR3 reads CASSSGLADYNEQFF. The CDR3 DNA is TGTGCCAGCAGCTCGGGACTAGCGGATTACAATGAGCAGTTCTTC.

The rearrangement links TRBV15 to TRBJ1-3; no firm D call. Germline lookup yields CDR1 LNHNV and CDR2 YYDKDF (reference sequence). Between the trimmed V and J ends, which lost 1 base and 3 bases, there was a span of 7 bases. The CDR3 loop spans 14 amino acids. The CDR3 loop reads CATSRGLSGNTIYF. The CDR3, as DNA: TGTGCCACCAGCAGAGGCCTAAGTGGAAACACCATATATTTT.

V and J are TRBV5-1 and TRBJ1-4; 9 bases agree with TRBD1. Germline CDR1 reads SGHRS; CDR2 reads YFSETQ. V dropped 5 bases and J dropped 6; count of bases not matched to a gene: 14. CDR3 length: 17 amino acids. CDR3 loop: CASSRRTGEHGDEKLFF. Here the CDR3 DNA reads TGCGCCAGCAGTCGGAGGACAGGGGAGCACGGGGATGAAAAACTGTTTTTT.

The chain recombines TRBV5-6 with TRBJ1-6; a possible D gene is TRBD1 (6 bases). Trimming shortened V by 3 bases and J by 3 bases, and 13 bases separated the two germline ends. The CDR3 extends over 16 amino acids. Germline CDR1 reads SGHDT; CDR2 reads YYEEEE. The CDR3: CASSSKGHSYNSPLHF. The CDR3 DNA is TGTGCCAGCAGCTCAAAGGGACACAGCTATAATTCACCCCTCCACTTT. Filled out from reference TRBV5-6 and TRBJ1-6, the complete variable domain reads DAGVTQSPTHLIKTRGQQVTLRCSPKSGHDTVSWYQQALGQGPQFIFQYYEEEERQRGNFPDRFSGHQFPNYSSELNVNALLLGDSALYLCASSSKGHSYNSPLHFGNGTRLTVT.

The gene calls are TRBV27 and TRBJ2-7; the D gene could be TRBD1 or TRBD2 (5 bases each). In germline, CDR1 is MNHEY, CDR2 SMNVEV (reference sequence). The CDR3 runs to 15 residues. Trimming stripped 3 bases from V and 3 bases from J, with 15 bases between. CDR3 region: CASSFTRGQGYEQYF. The CDR3, as DNA: TGTGCCAGCAGTTTCACACGAGGGCAGGGCTACGAGCAGTACTTC.

V and J are TRBV29-1 and TRBJ2-3; D ambiguous. The germline gives CDR1 SQVTM, CDR2 ANQGSEA. The germline V and J ends were trimmed by 2 bases and 2 bases, with 11 bases remaining between them. The CDR3 runs 14 residues. Here the CDR3 reads CSVEWSPNTDTQYF. The DNA for the CDR3 is TGCAGCGTTGAATGGAGTCCTAACACAGATACGCAGTATTTT.